This T cell receptor beta chain was identified during a study of blood T cell repertoires in COVID-19. Study-level background: Acute and convalescent COVID-19 specimens originated in the United States, Italy and Spain. Nucleic acid was either cDNA or gDNA, and it came from T cells, B-cell-depleted T cells, or PBMCs.

Before they entered the study, exposed participants had met a COVID-19 case within 2 weeks. Authors' methods: Amplified reference gene primers provided the basis for estimating nucleated cell counts. Sequenced by immunoSEQ multiplex PCR; TCRdb stores in-frame clones only, minus some. V and J calls and clone size are as listed in that table; D and trimming were resolved from the DNA. This table has under 400,000 clones, about nine tenths appearing once. The CDR3 extends over 15 amino acids. CDR1 and CDR2 (germline): SGDLS, YYNGEE. Trimming left V 4 bases short and J 3 bases short, with 13 bases between.

This chain connects TRBV9 to TRBJ2-2; D may be TRBD2 (6 bases). Input material: PBMCs or T cells enriched from blood (not recorded which). The sequence was collected from a woman aged 25-40 years who had been exposed to COVID-19. The CDR3 DNA reads TGTGCCAGCAGCCCGACCGGGACTGACACCGGGGAGCTGTTTTTT. It translates to CASSPTGTDTGELFF.